One sample yielded the 16 T cell receptor beta chains listed below, sequenced in a study of T-cell memory formation after mild COVID-19. MiXCR, run by TCRdb on the 5' RACE reads, gives a single entry per CDR3 protein. The sample contains under 300,000 distinct CDR3 sequences, around 8% of which appear only once. Material: PBMCs or a T cell subset sorted from them (not recorded which). These receptors all come from a young man who had mild COVID-19 (a few samples of this study predate the infection). Cell type and time point are not known.

This clonotype was recorded many times. The V call is TRBV24-1, the J call TRBJ2-1; 8 bases line up with TRBD2. J gave up 8 bases and V 1 base, and 12 bases lay outside the gene matches. The CDR3 extends over 17 amino acids. Looked up from germline, CDR1 is KGHDR and CDR2 is SFDVKD. CDR3 sequence: CATSDFLAGASVDEQFF. In DNA form, the CDR3 reads TGTGCCACCAGTGATTTTCTAGCGGGCGCGTCTGTAGATGAGCAGTTCTTC.

The rearrangement uses TRBV20-1 and TRBJ2-1; 7 bases align to TRBD2. The trim removed 0 bases at V and 5 bases at J, leaving 4 bases unmatched. The CDR3 runs 14 residues. Germline V CDR1 and CDR2: DFQATT, SNEGSKA (reference sequence). The CDR3 DNA is TGCAGTGCTAGAGAGGGACTACCCGACAATGAGCAGTTCTTC. It yields the protein CSAREGLPDNEQFF.

The sample holds a few counts of this clonotype. The V call is TRBV7-9, the J call TRBJ1-1; no clear D. CDR3 length: 13 amino acids. V was pared by 8 bases and J by 7 bases, with 17 bases between. The V gene's germline CDR1 is SEHNR and CDR2 FQNEAQ (reference sequence). CDR3 coding DNA: TGTGCCAGCGCCCTTGGGGAGTGGGTTGAAGCTTTCTTT. Amino acid sequence: CASALGEWVEAFF.

The gene calls are TRBV25-1 and TRBJ2-7; 9 bases agree with TRBD1. The CDR3 is 17 residues long. Germline V gives CDR1 MGHDK, CDR2 SYGVNS. The V segment lost 1 base and the J segment 5 bases; nucleotides outside the gene matches: 12. The CDR3 here is CASSEFVDRGSDDEQYF. CDR3 sequence (DNA): TGTGCCAGCAGTGAATTTGTAGACAGGGGGAGTGATGACGAGCAGTACTTC.

J is TRBJ1-5 and V is TRBV6-5; possibly TRBD1 for D (5 bases). This CDR3 has 15 residues. The germline CDR1 and CDR2 sequences are MNHEY and SVGAGI. Trimming removed 2 bases at V and 0 bases at J, with 8 bases between. The CDR3 DNA follows: TGTGCCAGCAGTTACGGGGCGGGTAGCAATCAGCCCCAGCATTTT. Translated, it gives CASSYGAGSNQPQHF.

This clonotype was seen a handful of times. The chain has TRBV4-3 and TRBJ1-5; D is uncertain. This CDR3 spans 15 amino acids. V lost 1 base to trimming and J lost 4 bases, with 11 bases between them. Germline loops: CDR1 LGHNA, CDR2 YSLEER. In DNA, the CDR3 is TGCGCCAGCAGCCAAGTTGCGCTGGCTAATCAGCCCCAGCATTTT. Its translation is CASSQVALANQPQHF.

This clonotype was picked up many times. The chain employs TRBV5-1 and TRBJ1-6; D not resolved. Trimming cost V 0 bases and J 7 bases, with 8 bases left between them. CDR1 SGHRS and CDR2 YFSETQ come from the germline V gene. The CDR3 runs 14 residues. CDR3 protein: CASSLGGSNSPLHF. In nucleotides, the CDR3 is TGCGCCAGCAGCTTGGGCGGGTCAAATTCACCCCTCCACTTT.

This clonotype was counted at least ten times. DNA for the CDR3: TGCGCCAGCAGCTGGACAGGGGGCGGCGAGCAGTACTTC. Translation: CASSWTGGGEQYF. The chain couples TRBV5-1 to TRBJ2-7; 11 positions match TRBD1. The trim removed 3 bases at V and 6 bases at J, leaving 2 bases unmatched. The CDR3 covers 13 residues. Germline V gene lookup returns CDR1 SGHRS and CDR2 YFSETQ.

The gene calls are TRBV5-4 and TRBJ2-7; TRBD2 matches 8 bases. V dropped 4 bases and J dropped 3; count of bases not matched to a gene: 9. CDR1 SGHNT and CDR2 YYREEE come from the germline V gene (reference sequence). The CDR3 is made up of 15 amino acids. The CDR3 region is CASSDYRGGGYEQYF. Written as DNA, the CDR3 is TGTGCCAGCAGCGACTATCGGGGGGGCGGCTACGAGCAGTACTTC.

This clonotype was seen repeatedly, ten times or more. V usage is TRBV10-3 and J usage is TRBJ1-5; perhaps TRBD1 as D (5 bases). V lost 7 bases to trimming and J lost 4 bases, with 17 bases between them. CDR1 and CDR2 from the germline V gene are ENHRY and SYGVKD. The length of the CDR3 is 15 residues. The CDR3 region is CAIKKDGQHNQPQHF. The CDR3 nucleotides read TGTGCCATCAAAAAGGACGGACAACATAATCAGCCCCAGCATTTT.

This rearrangement joins TRBV20-1 to TRBJ1-2; D is perhaps TRBD1 (5 bases). The CDR3 extends over 12 amino acids. Germline V gives CDR1 DFQATT, CDR2 SNEGSKA (reference sequence). V was shortened by 5 bases and J by 6 bases, with 13 bases between the two germline ends. This chain's CDR3 is CSAQGGIHGYTF. The CDR3 DNA reads as TGCAGTGCTCAGGGAGGGATCCATGGCTACACCTTC.

This clonotype was seen only a few times. The chain has TRBV7-8 and TRBJ1-1, with 7 bases identical to TRBD1. There are 13 residues in the CDR3. V shed 6 bases, J shed 3 bases, and the junction held 4 bases outside the gene matches. Per the germline V gene, CDR1 is SGHVS and CDR2 is FQNEAQ. Here the CDR3 reads CASRGQVDTEAFF. CDR3 sequence (DNA): TGTGCCAGCAGAGGACAGGTTGACACTGAAGCTTTCTTT.

The chain links TRBV5-1 to TRBJ1-4; 9 bases match TRBD1. The CDR3 is made up of 17 amino acids. V dropped 6 bases and J dropped 5; count of bases not matched to a gene: 14. The germline V gene encodes CDR1 SGHRS and CDR2 YFSETQ. CDR3 amino acids: CASTDSGTGSWNEKLFF. CDR3 DNA: TGCGCCAGCACCGATTCCGGGACAGGGTCTTGGAATGAAAAACTGTTTTTT.

This clonotype was observed a handful of times. The chain links TRBV7-9 to TRBJ2-3; D not certain. CDR3 length: 14 amino acids. Looked up from germline, CDR1 is SEHNR and CDR2 is FQNEAQ (reference sequence). Trimming took off 5 bases at V and 3 bases at J, with 12 bases between the two ends. The CDR3: CASSITGPTDTQYF. The CDR3 DNA follows: TGTGCCAGCAGCATTACGGGCCCTACAGATACGCAGTATTTT.

This clonotype was seen a few times. J is TRBJ1-1 and V is TRBV20-1, with 9 bases aligning to TRBD1. V dropped 6 bases and J dropped 11; count of bases not matched to a gene: 10. CDR3 size: 12 residues. Germline lookup yields CDR1 DFQATT and CDR2 SNEGSKA (reference sequence). CDR3 in DNA: TGCAGTGCAAATACAGGGGGCCAGAGGGCTTTCTTT. As protein: CSANTGGQRAFF.

The V and J genes are TRBV6-2 or TRBV6-3 and TRBJ1-2; TRBD1 agrees at 9 bases. The CDR3 covers 16 residues. Germline V gene data show CDR1 as MNHEY and CDR2 as SVGEGT. V lost 6 bases and J lost 4; bases outside the gene matches: 12. CDR3 nucleotides: TGTGCCAGCAGCCCCCCGGACAGGGGCGGACGCTATGGCTACACCTTC. Translated: CASSPPDRGGRYGYTF.